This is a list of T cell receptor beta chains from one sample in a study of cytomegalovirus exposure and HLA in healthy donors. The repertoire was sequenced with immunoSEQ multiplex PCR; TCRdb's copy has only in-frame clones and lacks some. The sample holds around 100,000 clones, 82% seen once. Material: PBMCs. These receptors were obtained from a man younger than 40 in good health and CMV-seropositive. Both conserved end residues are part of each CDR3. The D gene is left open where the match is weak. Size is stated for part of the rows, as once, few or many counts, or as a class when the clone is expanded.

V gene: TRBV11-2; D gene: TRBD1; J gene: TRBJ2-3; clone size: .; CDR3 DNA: TGTGCCAGCAGCCAAACAGGGGGCGGGTCAGATACGCAGTATTTT; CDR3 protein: CASSQTGGGSDTQYF
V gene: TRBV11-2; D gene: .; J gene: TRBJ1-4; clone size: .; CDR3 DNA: TGTGCCAGCAGCTTATTGGGCGCTAATGAAAAACTGTTTTTT; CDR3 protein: CASSLLGANEKLFF
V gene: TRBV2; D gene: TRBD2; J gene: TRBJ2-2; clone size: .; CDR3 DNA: TGTGCCAGCAGGGAAAACCGACTAGCGGGCACCGGGGAGCTGTTTTTT; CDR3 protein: CASRENRLAGTGELFF
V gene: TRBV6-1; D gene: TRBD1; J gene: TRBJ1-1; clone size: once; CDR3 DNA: TGTGCCAGCAGTGTGGGACAGGGTTGTACTGAAGCTTTCTTT; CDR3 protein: CASSVGQGCTEAFF
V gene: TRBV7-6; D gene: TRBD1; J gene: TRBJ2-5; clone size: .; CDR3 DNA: TGTGCCAGCAGCTTAGGCGGGGACAGGGGGTTTGAGACCCAGTACTTC; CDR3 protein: CASSLGGDRGFETQYF
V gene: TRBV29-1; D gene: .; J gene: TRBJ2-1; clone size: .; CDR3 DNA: TGCAGCGTTGCGACAGTGTCCTACTACAATGAGCAGTTCTTC; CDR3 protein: CSVATVSYYNEQFF
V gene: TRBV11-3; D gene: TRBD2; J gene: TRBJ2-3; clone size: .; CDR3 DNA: TGTGCCAGCAGCTTGCCAGCGGGAGCGGGGGCAGATACGCAGTATTTT; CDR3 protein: CASSLPAGAGADTQYF
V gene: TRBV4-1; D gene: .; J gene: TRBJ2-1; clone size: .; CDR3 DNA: TGCGCCAGCAGCTTAGAGACTGTGGATGAGCAGTTCTTC; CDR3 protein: CASSLETVDEQFF
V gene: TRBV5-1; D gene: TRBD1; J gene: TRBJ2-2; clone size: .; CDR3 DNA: TGCGCCAGCAGCCCCCTGGAGACAGGGGGGACCGGGGAGCTGTTTTTT; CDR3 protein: CASSPLETGGTGELFF
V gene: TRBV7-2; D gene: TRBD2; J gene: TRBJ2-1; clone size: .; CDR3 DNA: TGTGCCAGCAGCCAGGGACTAGCGGGATCTTTGATCTACAATGAGCAGTTCTTC; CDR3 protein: CASSQGLAGSLIYNEQFF
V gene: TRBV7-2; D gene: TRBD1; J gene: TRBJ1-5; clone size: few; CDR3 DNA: TGTGCCAGCAGCTTAGACCCGGACAGGGACCCTTTGAGCAATCAGCCCCAGCATTTT; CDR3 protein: CASSLDPDRDPLSNQPQHF
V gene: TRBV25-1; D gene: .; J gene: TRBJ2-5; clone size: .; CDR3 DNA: TGTGCCAGCAGTACGCAAAGCAGGGGAAAGGACCAAGAGACCCAGTACTTC; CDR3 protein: CASSTQSRGKDQETQYF
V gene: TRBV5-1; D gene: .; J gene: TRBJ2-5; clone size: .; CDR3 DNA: TGCGCCAGCAGCTTACGAGCAGTACCAGGGGTTGACGAGACCCAGTACTTC; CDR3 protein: CASSLRAVPGVDETQYF
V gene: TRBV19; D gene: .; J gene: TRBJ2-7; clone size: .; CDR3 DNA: TGTGCCAGTAGTATACCAGGGGCCGAGCAGTACTTC; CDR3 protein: CASSIPGAEQYF
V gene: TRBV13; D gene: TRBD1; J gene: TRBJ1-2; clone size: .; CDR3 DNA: TGTGCCAGCAGCACGGACAGGGGAGACTATGGCTACACCTTC; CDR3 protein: CASSTDRGDYGYTF
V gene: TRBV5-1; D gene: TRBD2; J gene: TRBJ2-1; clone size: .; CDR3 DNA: TGCGCCAGCAGCTTGGCCCAGCGTTTAGGACTAGCGGGTTACAATGAGCAGTTCTTC; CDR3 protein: CASSLAQRLGLAGYNEQFF
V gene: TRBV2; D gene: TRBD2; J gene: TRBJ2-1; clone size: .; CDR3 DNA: TGTGCCAGCAGGGGACTAGCGGGATCGTACAATGAGCAGTTCTTC; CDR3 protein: CASRGLAGSYNEQFF
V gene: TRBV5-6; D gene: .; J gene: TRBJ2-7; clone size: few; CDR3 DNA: TGTGCCAGCAGCAGTCGACAGGCCCTCTCCTACGAGCAGTACTTC; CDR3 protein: CASSSRQALSYEQYF
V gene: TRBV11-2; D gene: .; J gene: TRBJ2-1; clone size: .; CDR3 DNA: TGTGCCAGCAGCCAGGGACACCGGAATGAGCAGTTCTTC; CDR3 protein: CASSQGHRNEQFF
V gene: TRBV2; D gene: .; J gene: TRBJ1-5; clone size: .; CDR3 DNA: TGTGCCAGCAGTGATGAGGCTCGGCCCCAGCATTTT; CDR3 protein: CASSDEARPQHF
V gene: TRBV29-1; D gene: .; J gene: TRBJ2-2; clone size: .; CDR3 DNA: TGCAGCGTTGGTCCGAGAAGCACCGGGGAGCTGTTTTTT; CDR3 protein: CSVGPRSTGELFF
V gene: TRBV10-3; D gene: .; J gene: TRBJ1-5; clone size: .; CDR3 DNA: TGTGCCATCAGTGAGTTTTCGGAGCCCCAGCATTTT; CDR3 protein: CAISEFSEPQHF
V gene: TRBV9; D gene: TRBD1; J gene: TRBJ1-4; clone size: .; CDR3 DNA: TGTGCCAGCAGCGAAGGGGGCGGGAATGAAAAACTGTTTTTT; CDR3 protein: CASSEGGGNEKLFF
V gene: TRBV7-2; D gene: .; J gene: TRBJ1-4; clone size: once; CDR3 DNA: TGTGCCAGCAGCTTATCCAGTGATAATGAAAAACTGTTTTTT; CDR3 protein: CASSLSSDNEKLFF
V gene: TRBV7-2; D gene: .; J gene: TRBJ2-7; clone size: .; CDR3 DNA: TGTGCCAGCAGCCTTGTTGCGGGGAGCTACGAGCAGTACTTC; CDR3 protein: CASSLVAGSYEQYF
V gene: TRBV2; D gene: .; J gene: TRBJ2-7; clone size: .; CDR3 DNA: TGTGCCAGCCGACTAGCCTACGAGCAGTACTTC; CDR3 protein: CASRLAYEQYF